These 27 T cell receptor beta chains were all obtained from the same sample, sequenced in a study of beta chain features in type 1 diabetes. Of the isolated RNA, all was reverse transcribed, and so the sequenced material was expressed TCRB transcripts. The protocol was immunoSEQ multiplex PCR, while the TCRdb copy is restricted to in-frame clones and leaves out a portion. The sample consists of roughly 450,000 clones, approximately 13% of them appearing once. Source material: naive CD4+ T cells from blood. The source is a man aged 25-45 years in good health.

This clone turned up a few times. The chain uses TRBV7-9 and TRBJ2-7; no firm D call. Germline loops: CDR1 SEHNR, CDR2 FQNEAQ (reference sequence). The V end lost 4 bases, the J end lost 2 bases, and 6 bases lay between the germline ends. The CDR3 length is 12 residues. CDR3 coding DNA: TGTGCCAGCAGCTCAGGTACCTACGAGCAGTACGTC. It encodes CASSSGTYEQYV.

The table lists this clone with a few counts. The chain recombines TRBV15 with TRBJ2-6; 8 bases are shared with TRBD1. V lost 0 bases to trimming and J lost 4 bases; unmatched junction nucleotides: 8. Germline values: CDR1 LNHNV, CDR2 YYDKDF (reference sequence). The CDR3 extends over 18 amino acids. The CDR3 DNA is TGTGCCACCAGCAGAGATGGGGACAGGTCCTCAGGGGCCAACGTCCTGACTTTC. This gives the protein CATSRDGDRSSGANVLTF.

This clone was picked up a small number of times. The gene calls are TRBV5-4 and TRBJ2-5; 7 bases match TRBD1. With 4 bases clipped from V and 2 bases from J, the junction kept 11 bases outside the gene matches. This CDR3 contains 16 residues. Germline CDR1 SGHNT, CDR2 YYREEE (reference sequence). CDR3 loop: CASSPGRDSYQETQYF. In nucleotides, the CDR3 is TGTGCCAGCAGCCCAGGCCGGGACAGTTATCAAGAGACCCAGTACTTC.

This clone was detected ten times or more. V and J are TRBV7-8 and TRBJ2-1; 9 nucleotides align to TRBD2. With V trimmed by 3 bases and J by 7 bases, 13 bases remained unmatched. Germline V lookup: CDR1 SGHVS, CDR2 FQNEAQ. This CDR3 region has 17 residues. The CDR3, as DNA: TGTGCCAGCAGCTTCCCTGGCCCCGGGACTAGCCGTAATGAGCAGTTCTTC. Protein: CASSFPGPGTSRNEQFF.

This clone came up a few times. V is TRBV5-5 and J is TRBJ2-3, with no clear D. Deletions cut 0 bases from V and 6 bases from J, with 5 bases between. CDR1 is SGHKS and CDR2 is YYEKEE in the germline V gene (reference sequence). This CDR3 contains 12 residues. The CDR3 protein is CASSLVWDTQYF. The CDR3 bases are TGTGCCAGCAGCTTGGTATGGGATACGCAGTATTTT. Drawing the rest from reference TRBV5-5 and TRBJ2-3, the complete variable domain is DAGVTQSPTHLIKTRGQQVTLRCSPISGHKSVSWYQQVLGQGPQFIFQYYEKEERGRGNFPDRFSARQFPNYSSELNVNALLLGDSALYLCASSLVWDTQYFGPGTRLTVL.

The V call is TRBV6-5, the J call TRBJ2-7; TRBD1 or TRBD2 may be the D gene (5 bases each). V was clipped by 8 bases and J by 7 bases, with 21 bases between them. There are 14 residues in the CDR3. CDR1 and CDR2 (germline): MNHEY, SVGAGI. The CDR3, as DNA: TGTGCCAGCTCCGGGGCCCAAGCATCGGGGGAGCAGTACTTC. Its protein product is CASSGAQASGEQYF.

Note on this clone: The same CDR3 also results from other DNA sequences found in this sample. This chain links TRBV5-1 with TRBJ2-3; no clear D. Trimming left V 0 bases short and J 1 base short, with 9 bases between. Germline-derived CDR1 and CDR2 are SGHRS and YFSETQ. The CDR3 sequence is 15 residues long. CDR3: CASSLASGGTDTQYF. DNA for the CDR3: TGCGCCAGCAGCTTGGCTTCTGGGGGCACAGATACGCAGTATTTT.

This clone was seen more than once but under ten times. The chain recombines TRBV5-6 with TRBJ1-6; 10 bases agree with TRBD1. Germline values: CDR1 SGHDT, CDR2 YYEEEE. The CDR3 runs to 15 residues. V shed 0 bases, J shed 10 bases, and the junction held 4 bases outside the gene matches. The chain's CDR3 is CASSLGDRGRSPLHF. In nucleotides, the CDR3 is TGTGCCAGCAGCTTGGGGGACAGGGGTCGATCACCCCTCCACTTT. Full variable domain (remainder filled in from reference TRBV5-6 and TRBJ1-6): DAGVTQSPTHLIKTRGQQVTLRCSPKSGHDTVSWYQQALGQGPQFIFQYYEEEERQRGNFPDRFSGHQFPNYSSELNVNALLLGDSALYLCASSLGDRGRSPLHFGNGTRLTVT.

This clone was recorded a few times. This chain uses TRBV9 with TRBJ2-3, with 7 bases lining up with TRBD1. Germline V gene lookup returns CDR1 SGDLS and CDR2 YYNGEE. J was trimmed by 2 bases and V by 7 bases; bases with no gene match: 1. CDR3 length: 12 residues. CDR3 protein: CASQGDTDTQYF. The CDR3 bases are TGTGCCAGCCAGGGGGACACAGATACGCAGTATTTT.

This chain links TRBV9 with TRBJ2-1; 7 nucleotides align to TRBD2. CDR3 length: 15 amino acids. Trimming removed 3 bases from V and 6 bases from J; junction bases left unmatched: 9. CDR1 is SGDLS and CDR2 is YYNGEE in the germline V gene. CDR3 in DNA: TGTGCCAGCAGCGAAAGCCCGACTAGCAGCAATGAGCAGTTCTTC. Translation: CASSESPTSSNEQFF.

The chain couples TRBV28 to TRBJ2-7; 8 bases line up with TRBD1. The CDR3 loop spans 15 amino acids. V shed 5 bases and J 4 bases; nucleotides not matched to a gene: 10. Germline CDR1 reads MDHEN; CDR2 reads SYDVKM. CDR3 DNA sequence: TGTGCCAGCAGTCCCCCGGGACAGGTGAGGTACGAGCAGTACTTC. Its translation is CASSPPGQVRYEQYF.

This clone has a handful of counts. The CDR3 protein is CAISVRQLNYGYTF. DNA of the CDR3: TGTGCCATCAGTGTTCGACAGCTGAACTATGGCTACACCTTC. The chain couples TRBV10-3 to TRBJ1-2, with a tentative D call TRBD1 (5 bases). Germline V CDR1 and CDR2: ENHRY, SYGVKD. V was cut by 4 bases and J by 2 bases, with 11 bases left in between. The CDR3 has 14 residues.

This chain links TRBV6-1 with TRBJ2-5; possible D gene TRBD2, 5 bases. With 10 bases removed from V and 4 bases from J, the gap between germline ends came to 10 bases. CDR1 and CDR2 (germline): MNHNS, SASEGT. This CDR3 has 11 residues. The CDR3 coding sequence is TGTGCCACCTGGACTGGAGAGACCCAGTACTTC. The encoded protein is CATWTGETQYF.

This clone was counted only a few times. The chain recombines TRBV21-1 with TRBJ2-7. TRBV21-1 is given as a pseudogene. The CDR3 is 15 amino acids. CDR3 bases: TGTGCCAGCAGCAAAGTGGGCCCCAAGGGTTACGAGCAGTACGTC. The encoded protein is CASSKVGPKGYEQYV.

V and J are TRBV9 and TRBJ2-3; no clear D gene. Germline values: CDR1 SGDLS, CDR2 YYNGEE. The CDR3 sequence is 12 residues long. Trimming took off 3 bases at V and 2 bases at J, with 4 bases between the two ends. CDR3 nucleotide sequence: TGTGCCAGCAGCGCCCTCACAGATACGCAGTATTTT. This translates into CASSALTDTQYF.

This clone appeared a few times. The chain carries TRBV23-1 and TRBJ1-4; D is possibly TRBD1 (5 bases). TRBV23-1 is reported as an ORF; its role is uncertain. The V and J ends lost 0 bases and 7 bases respectively, with 15 bases between them. CDR3 length: 16 residues. The CDR3 is CASSQSRHRFGEKLFF. The DNA of the CDR3 is TGCGCCAGCAGTCAATCTAGGCACAGGTTTGGTGAAAAACTGTTTTTT.

V and J are TRBV29-1 and TRBJ1-1; no definite D call. This CDR3 comprises 12 residues. In germline, CDR1 is SQVTM, CDR2 ANQGSEA. Trimming cost V 4 bases and J 3 bases, with 9 bases left between them. In DNA form, the CDR3 reads TGCAGCGTTGGTGCTCTAGACACTGAAGCTTTCTTT. Residues: CSVGALDTEAFF. The full variable domain, rest sourced from reference TRBV29-1 and TRBJ1-1, is SAVISQKPSRDICQRGTSLTIQCQVDSQVTMMFWYRQQPGQSLTLIATANQGSEATYESGFVIDKFPISRPNLTFSTLTVSNMSPEDSSIYLCSVGALDTEAFFGQGTRLTVV.

V and J are TRBV7-8 and TRBJ2-1; a possible D gene is TRBD2 (5 bases). The CDR3 loop spans 16 amino acids. CDR1 and CDR2 (germline): SGHVS, FQNEAQ. Trimming shortened V by 4 bases and J by 7 bases, and 20 bases separated the two germline ends. The CDR3 sequence: CASSSERFPGLNEQFF. In nucleotides, the CDR3 is TGTGCCAGCAGCTCAGAGCGGTTTCCGGGCTTAAATGAGCAGTTCTTC.

This clone appeared a few times. V usage is TRBV7-9 and J usage is TRBJ1-4; D ambiguous. CDR1 is SEHNR, CDR2 FQNEAQ, per germline (reference sequence). V dropped 5 bases and J dropped 6 bases, with 4 bases sitting between them. The CDR3 runs to 11 residues. Here the CDR3 DNA reads TGTGCCAGCAGCCGCGATGAAAAACTGTTTTTT. Translation gives CASSRDEKLFF.

This clone appeared a few times. J is TRBJ1-6 and V is TRBV5-4, with 10 bases that match TRBD1. This CDR3 region has 15 residues. Trimming cost V 4 bases and J 9 bases; bases outside gene matches: 7. Germline lookup yields CDR1 SGHNT and CDR2 YYREEE (reference sequence). The CDR3 DNA is TGTGCCAGCAGCCTCCGGACAGGGGGAGTTTCACCCCTCCACTTT. Translating it yields CASSLRTGGVSPLHF.

The table lists this clone with a few counts. This chain joins TRBV11-2 and TRBJ2-7; 7 nucleotides line up with TRBD2. Germline CDR1 SGHAT, CDR2 FQNNGV. V shed 6 bases, J shed 4 bases, and the junction held 12 bases outside the gene matches. CDR3 length equals 15 residues. The CDR3 here is CASSSTKTSSYEQYF. The DNA for the CDR3 is TGTGCCAGCAGTTCCACCAAGACTAGCAGTTACGAGCAGTACTTC.

The chain couples TRBV4-2 to TRBJ2-7; D gene uncertain. The V gene lost 0 bases and the J gene lost 4 bases, with 13 bases spanning the gap. This CDR3 comprises 15 residues. From germline, CDR1 is LGHNA and CDR2 YNFKEQ. The CDR3 loop reads CASSQEDQLGYEQYV. CDR3 nucleotides: TGTGCCAGCAGCCAAGAGGACCAGCTAGGGTACGAGCAGTACGTC.

The rearrangement links TRBV13 to TRBJ2-7; 11 positions match TRBD2. Germline values: CDR1 PRHDT, CDR2 FYEKMQ (reference sequence). J gave up 3 bases and V 2 bases, and 6 bases lay outside the gene matches. The CDR3 is 16 residues long. The CDR3 DNA reads TGTGCCAGCAGCTTAACCGGGACTAGCGGATACTACGAGCAGTACGTC. Translation: CASSLTGTSGYYEQYV.

This clone was recorded once. At one of its ends the junction is not consistent with the germline gene, which may arise from a read error. This chain connects TRBV5-4 to TRBJ2-6; D uncertain. Germline-derived CDR1 and CDR2 are SGHNT and YYREEE (reference sequence). The CDR3 length is 16 residues. The CDR3 DNA sequence: TGCGCCAGCAGCCAAGTTTCTATCATGGAGGCCAACGTCCTGACTTTC. Translated, it gives CASSQVSIMEANVLTF.

This clone has only a few counts. J is TRBJ2-7 and V is TRBV9, with D perhaps being TRBD1 or TRBD2 (5 bases each). The V gene lost 2 bases and the J gene lost 6 bases, with 12 bases spanning the gap. Looked up from germline, CDR1 is SGDLS and CDR2 is YYNGEE. This CDR3 region has 13 residues. The CDR3 DNA reads as TGTGCCAGCAGCGTGAGGGGATTTAGCGAGCAGTACTTC. This sequence encodes CASSVRGFSEQYF.

The table lists this clone with a few counts. The chain recombines TRBV15 with TRBJ2-5; 9 bases map to TRBD2. The germline gives CDR1 LNHNV, CDR2 YYDKDF (reference sequence). V trimming: 2 bases; J trimming: 7 bases; junction bases outside the gene matches: 11. The CDR3 consists of 16 residues. CDR3: CATSRLAGRGAGTQYF. As DNA, the CDR3 is TGTGCCACCAGCAGACTAGCGGGAAGGGGCGCTGGGACCCAGTACTTC.

Here the CDR3 reads CASSEYLGQGAPGNTIYF. DNA for the CDR3: TGTGCCAGCAGTGAATACCTGGGGCAGGGGGCGCCGGGAAACACCATATATTTT. The rearrangement links TRBV25-1 to TRBJ1-3; TRBD1 aligns across 8 bases. The CDR3 has 18 residues. After removal of 0 bases from V and 4 bases from J, the junction contained 11 bases not matched to a gene. Germline CDR1 and CDR2: MGHDK and SYGVNS.